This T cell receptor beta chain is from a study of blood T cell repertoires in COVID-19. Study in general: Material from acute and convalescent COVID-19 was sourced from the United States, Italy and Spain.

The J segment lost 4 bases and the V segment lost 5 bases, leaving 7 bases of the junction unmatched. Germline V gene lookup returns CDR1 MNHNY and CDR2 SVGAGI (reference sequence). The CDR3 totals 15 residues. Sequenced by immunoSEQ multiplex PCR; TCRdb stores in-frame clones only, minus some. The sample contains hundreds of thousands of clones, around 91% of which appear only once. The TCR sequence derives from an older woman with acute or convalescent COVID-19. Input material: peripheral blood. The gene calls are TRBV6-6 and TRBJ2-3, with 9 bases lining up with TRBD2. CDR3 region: CASSTAGGLADTQYF. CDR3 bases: TGTGCCAGCAGTACCGCGGGGGGGCTCGCAGATACGCAGTATTTT.